The clone carrying this T cell receptor (beta chain) came up many times. What it binds is not known. J gave up 8 bases and V 3 bases, and 4 bases lay outside the gene matches. Germline-derived CDR1 and CDR2 are SGHAT and FQNNGV. The CDR3 runs to 14 residues. The data stem from a study of T cells after yellow fever vaccination. Overall study: SMART-Seq v4 Ultra Low Input served to prepare low-cell-number fractions. Study findings and constraints: It was a small share of clonotypes that appeared in both CD4 and CD8 compartments. Post-booster repertoires again held most primary-vaccination clones (roughly 96% CD4, roughly 88% CD8).

Production of TCR cDNA was by 5'RACE template switching, which also added a universal primer site and UMIs. Via MiXCR, TCRdb re-called the 5' RACE reads, giving one row per CDR3 protein. Among about 230,000 distinct CDR3 sequences, 6% to 8% were seen once, and the ten largest hold approximately 1%. The genes are TRBV11-2 and TRBJ2-1; 10 nucleotides agree with TRBD1. The specimen comprised CD4+ T cells sorted from PBMCs, sampled on the day of the yellow fever booster vaccination. The clonotype was recovered from a young man who received the YFV17D yellow fever vaccine. The CDR3 loop is CASSFMGQGYEQFF. The CDR3 DNA is TGTGCCAGCAGCTTTATGGGACAGGGGTATGAGCAGTTCTTC.